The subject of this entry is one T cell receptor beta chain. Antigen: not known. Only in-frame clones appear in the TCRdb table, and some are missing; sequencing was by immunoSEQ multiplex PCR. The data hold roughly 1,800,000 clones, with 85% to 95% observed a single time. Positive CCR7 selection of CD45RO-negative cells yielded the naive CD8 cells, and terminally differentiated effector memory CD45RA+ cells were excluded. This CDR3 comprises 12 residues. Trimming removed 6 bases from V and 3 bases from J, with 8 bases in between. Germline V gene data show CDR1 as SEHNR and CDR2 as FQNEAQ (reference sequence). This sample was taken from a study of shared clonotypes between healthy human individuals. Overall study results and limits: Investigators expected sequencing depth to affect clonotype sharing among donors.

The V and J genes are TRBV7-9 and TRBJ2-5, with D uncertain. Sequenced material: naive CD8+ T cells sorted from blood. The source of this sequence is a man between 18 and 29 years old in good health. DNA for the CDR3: TGTGCCAGCAGGGGTATTGAAGAGACCCAGTACTTC. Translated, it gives CASRGIEETQYF.